Here is one T cell receptor (beta chain) with its context. Its antigen is not known. These data belong to a study of PD-1 blockade in classical Hodgkin lymphoma. Notes on the study in general: In newly diagnosed patients, baseline TCR diversity was reportedly below that of healthy donors.

Here immunoSEQ multiplex PCR was the method, and the copy in TCRdb shows in-frame clones only, minus some. The profile shows about 25,000 clones, roughly three quarters of them singletons. Following autologous stem cell transplantation, relapse occurred in every patient, and exposure to brentuximab vedotin varied. Relapsed/refractory classical Hodgkin lymphoma patients had complete, partial or progressive responses. Trimming removed 3 bases at V and 8 bases at J, with 14 bases between. The CDR3 consists of 13 residues. Germline V gene sequence: CDR1 SGDLS, CDR2 YYNGEE. The specimen comprised peripheral blood mononuclear cells (PBMCs), sampled at baseline. The J gene is TRBJ1-1, the V gene TRBV9; D is uncertain. The TCR comes from a human donor with classical Hodgkin lymphoma. The CDR3 region is CASSGRGLGEAFF. The CDR3 nucleotides read TGTGCCAGCAGCGGACGGGGTTTGGGCGAAGCTTTCTTT.